This TCR beta chain came from a study of T-cell memory formation after mild COVID-19. This clonotype has a handful of counts. TCRdb ran MiXCR on the 5' RACE reads and lists one entry per CDR3 protein. The table has about 430,000 distinct CDR3 sequences, under 20% seen once. Germline CDR1 reads SGHRS; CDR2 reads YFSETQ. V lost 0 bases, J lost 4 bases, and 14 bases lay in between. This CDR3 is built from 16 residues. This chain joins TRBV5-1 and TRBJ2-1, with D perhaps being TRBD1 or TRBD2 (7 bases each). The sequenced material came from PBMCs or a T cell subset sorted from them (not recorded which). This TCR derives from a man younger than 35 who had mild COVID-19 (a few samples of this study predate the infection). Cell type and time point are not known. CDR3 in DNA: TGCGCCAGCAGCTTGGCCGCAGGGGGGGTATACAATGAGCAGTTCTTC. Encoded protein: CASSLAAGGVYNEQFF.